Below are 17 T cell receptor beta chains sequenced from a single sample in a study of control samples from healthy donors and cancer patients. Method: immunoSEQ multiplex PCR; TCRdb's copy keeps in-frame clones and lacks some. The table includes 150,000 to 200,000 clones, 91% detected once. Sequencing used blood. The source is a woman in her thirties in good health.

As regards this clone: This sample includes further DNA sequences coding for the same CDR3. The J gene is TRBJ1-1, the V gene TRBV7-2; 8 positions agree with TRBD1. This CDR3 comprises 13 residues. Germline assignment: CDR1 SGHTA and CDR2 FQGNSA. V lost 4 bases and J lost 5; bases outside the gene matches: 3. The CDR3 sequence: CASSSDRGTEAFF. The CDR3, as DNA: TGTGCCAGCAGCTCCGACAGGGGTACTGAAGCTTTCTTT.

The chain has TRBV18 and TRBJ1-6; 7 nucleotides match TRBD1. The CDR3 contains 14 residues. The V gene end was trimmed by 4 bases and the J gene end by 6 bases; junction bases not matched to a gene: 3. Germline V gene lookup returns CDR1 KGHSH and CDR2 LQKENI. CDR3 in DNA: TGTGCCAGCTCACGACAGGGCCCTAATTCACCCCTCCACTTT. This codes for CASSRQGPNSPLHF.

The chain combines TRBV14 with TRBJ2-3; D is ambiguous. There are 15 residues in the CDR3. V was clipped by 1 base and J by 0 bases, with 8 bases between them. CDR1 SGHDN and CDR2 FVKESK come from the germline V gene. CDR3: CASSQVQSSTDTQYF. For the CDR3, the DNA is TGTGCCAGCAGCCAAGTCCAATCTAGCACAGATACGCAGTATTTT.

The chain joins TRBV7-6 to TRBJ2-5, with 7 nucleotides matching TRBD2. The CDR3 consists of 12 residues. J was trimmed by 4 bases and V by 5 bases; bases with no gene match: 1. CDR1 and CDR2 (germline): SGHVS, FNYEAQ. The DNA of the CDR3 is TGTGCCAGCAGCCGACTAGCAGAGACCCAGTACTTC. Protein product: CASSRLAETQYF. Full variable domain (missing parts from reference TRBV7-6 and TRBJ2-5): GAGVSQSPRYKVTKRGQDVALRCDPISGHVSLYWYRQALGQGPEFLTYFNYEAQQDKSGLPNDRFSAERPEGSISTLTIQRTEQRDSAMYRCASSRLAETQYFGPGTRLLVL.

This chain connects TRBV28 to TRBJ2-3, with D possibly matching TRBD2 (6 bases). The CDR3 has 14 residues. From germline, CDR1 is MDHEN and CDR2 SYDVKM. Between the trimmed V and J ends, which lost 6 bases and 0 bases, there was a span of 10 bases. Here the CDR3 reads CASSIAESTDTQYF. The CDR3 region has the DNA TGTGCCAGCAGCATAGCGGAGAGCACAGATACGCAGTATTTT.

This chain uses TRBV7-2 with TRBJ1-1; weak D call: TRBD1 (5 bases). The CDR3 loop spans 14 amino acids. The germline V gene encodes CDR1 SGHTA and CDR2 FQGNSA. The ends were cut back, 5 bases at V and 0 bases at J, with 10 bases in the middle. The CDR3 nucleotides read TGTGCCAGCAGCCCCCGGGGCGTGAACACTGAAGCTTTCTTT. This sequence encodes CASSPRGVNTEAFF.

The genes are TRBV28 and TRBJ2-7, with D possibly being TRBD1 (5 bases). Trimming removed 2 bases at V and 2 bases at J, with 10 bases between. CDR1 is MDHEN and CDR2 is SYDVKM in the germline V gene. The CDR3 has 14 amino acids. CDR3 in amino acids: CASSLATATYEQYF. For the CDR3, the DNA is TGTGCCAGCAGTTTAGCGACAGCCACCTACGAGCAGTACTTC.

On this clone itself: The identical CDR3 is also encoded by other nucleotide sequences in the sample. This chain uses TRBV5-1 with TRBJ2-3; TRBD2 matches 7 bases. Germline-derived CDR1 and CDR2 are SGHRS and YFSETQ. There are 16 residues in the CDR3. Germline trimming cut 2 bases from V and 1 base from J; bases unmatched to any gene: 7. The CDR3 is CASSLGLVGGTDTQYF. The CDR3 DNA is TGCGCCAGCAGCTTAGGACTAGTAGGGGGCACAGATACGCAGTATTTT.

Points on this clone: Other DNA sequences in this specimen translate into the identical CDR3. J is TRBJ1-6 and V is TRBV3-1 (or the pseudogene TRBV3-2), with a possible D match to TRBD1 (6 bases). The CDR3 sequence is 14 residues long. Germline values: CDR1 LGHDT, CDR2 YNNKEL (reference sequence). V lost 1 base and J lost 5, with 6 bases in between. The CDR3, as DNA: TGTGCCAGCAGCCAAGGGACAGATAATTCACCCCTCCACTTT. It is translated as CASSQGTDNSPLHF.

The rearrangement uses TRBV11-3 and TRBJ2-7; perhaps TRBD2 as D (6 bases). CDR3 length: 15 amino acids. V was cut by 2 bases and J by 3 bases, with 14 bases left in between. Germline CDR1 is SGHNT and CDR2 is YENEEA. CDR3 nucleotides: TGTGCCAGCAGCTTACTCGGACTAAGAGGCTACGAGCAGTACTTC. Protein: CASSLLGLRGYEQYF.

The V call is TRBV18, the J call TRBJ2-7, with 11 bases identical to TRBD2. This CDR3 has 15 residues. The germline V gene has CDR1 KGHSH and CDR2 LQKENI. V dropped 6 bases and J dropped 4; count of bases not matched to a gene: 8. The CDR3 spells CASSHSGRAGYEQYF. The DNA for the CDR3 is TGTGCCAGCTCCCATAGCGGGAGGGCCGGATACGAGCAGTACTTC.

The gene calls are TRBV4-1 and TRBJ1-5; the D is unclear. V lost 0 bases, J lost 3 bases, and 3 bases lay in between. Germline assignment: CDR1 MGHRA and CDR2 YSYEKL. The CDR3 consists of 13 residues. The CDR3 loop is CASSQEVNQPQHF. Written as DNA, the CDR3 is TGCGCCAGCAGCCAAGAGGTCAATCAGCCCCAGCATTTT.

The V call is TRBV6-5, the J call TRBJ1-5; D is undetermined. Germline CDR1 MNHEY, CDR2 SVGAGI. CDR3 length: 14 amino acids. Trimming cost V 3 bases and J 2 bases, with 8 bases left between them. The CDR3 is CASSYTRGNQPQHF. The CDR3 DNA is TGTGCCAGCAGTTATACCAGAGGCAATCAGCCCCAGCATTTT.

The chain has TRBV18 and TRBJ2-1; 8 nucleotides align to TRBD1. This CDR3 has 15 residues. The junction had 7 bases not matched to a gene; V was cut back by 2 bases and J by 7 bases. Germline loops: CDR1 KGHSH, CDR2 LQKENI. In nucleotides, the CDR3 is TGTGCCAGCTCACCATGGACAGGGTTAGGTAATGAGCAGTTCTTC. Protein: CASSPWTGLGNEQFF.

The genes are TRBV5-1 and TRBJ2-5; 7 bases are shared with TRBD1. CDR3 length equals 14 residues. The germline CDR1 and CDR2 sequences are SGHRS and YFSETQ. With 0 bases clipped from V and 4 bases from J, the junction kept 3 bases outside the gene matches. CDR3 protein: CASSLGQGGETQYF. The CDR3 nucleotides are TGCGCCAGCAGCTTGGGACAGGGTGGAGAGACCCAGTACTTC.

A single count supports this clone. This sequence joins TRBV7-9 and TRBJ2-1; D might be TRBD1 (6 bases). Trimming shortened V by 5 bases and J by 0 bases, and 14 bases separated the two germline ends. The CDR3 extends over 16 amino acids. Germline-derived CDR1 and CDR2 are SEHNR and FQNEAQ (reference sequence). This chain's CDR3 is CASSRQGQSSYNEQFF. CDR3 coding DNA: TGTGCCAGCAGCAGACAAGGACAGAGCTCCTACAATGAGCAGTTCTTC.

This chain connects TRBV24-1 to TRBJ2-2; 11 bases align to TRBD2. The length of the CDR3 is 14 residues. V gave up 7 bases and J gave up 5 bases; unmatched junction bases: 2. Germline-derived CDR1 and CDR2 are KGHDR and SFDVKD. The CDR3 here is CATRGLAGTGELFF. Written as DNA, the CDR3 is TGTGCCACCAGAGGACTAGCGGGTACCGGGGAGCTGTTTTTT.